The source of this T cell receptor (beta chain) is a study of cytomegalovirus exposure and HLA in healthy donors. The PCR had 60 Vbeta and 13 Jbeta primers. The assay was immunoSEQ multiplex PCR, and TCRdb's table has in-frame clones only and misses some. The sample contains 90,000 to 120,000 clones, roughly 82% of which appear only once. The CDR3 sequence is 13 residues long. Trimming stripped 6 bases from V and 3 bases from J, with 9 bases between. The germline V gene has CDR1 ENHRY and CDR2 SYGVKD. This clone appeared a single time. The chain couples TRBV10-3 to TRBJ1-3, with D possibly being TRBD1 (5 bases). The receptor's source is a man aged 25 to 40 in good health and CMV-seropositive. Sequenced input: PBMCs. This CDR3 is CAIRGHDGNTIYF. The CDR3, as DNA: TGTGCCATCAGAGGACATGATGGAAACACCATATATTTT.